This entry lists 3 T cell receptor beta chains sequenced from one sample in a study of T-cell reconstitution after alpha-beta-depleted transplantation in children. Unique molecular identifiers tagged the TCRbeta library. TCRdb reprocessed the PCR reads with MiXCR, giving one entry per CDR3 protein. Seen here are about 200,000 distinct CDR3 sequences, 6.3% observed once, and the top ten hold about 4.3%. This sample comprised PBMCs, obtained before TCRalphabeta/CD19-depleted stem cell transplant. Source of these receptors: a girl under two years old with combined immunodeficiency, due to receive a stem cell transplant.

This clonotype has only a few counts. This sequence joins TRBV20-1 and TRBJ2-1; TRBD2 agrees at 14 bases. J lost 0 bases, V lost 1 base, and 11 bases had no gene match. From germline, CDR1 is DFQATT and CDR2 SNEGSKA (reference sequence). CDR3 length: 20 residues. Here the CDR3 reads CSARASPGLAGARSYNEQFF. In DNA form, the CDR3 reads TGCAGTGCTAGAGCCTCCCCGGGACTAGCGGGAGCCCGCTCCTACAATGAGCAGTTCTTC.

This clonotype was observed many times. The chain is built from TRBV20-1 and TRBJ2-7; perhaps TRBD2 as D (5 bases). The ends were cut back, 0 bases at V and 7 bases at J, with 19 bases in the middle. The CDR3 is 15 residues long. Germline CDR1 DFQATT, CDR2 SNEGSKA (reference sequence). CDR3 nucleotide sequence: TGCAGTGCTAGAGATTGGGTGGGAGAGACGGGGGAGCAGTACTTC. Protein product: CSARDWVGETGEQYF.

In its sample, this clonotype was seen a few times. The V and J genes are TRBV29-1 and TRBJ1-2, with D perhaps matching TRBD1 (5 bases). The CDR3 has 12 amino acids. Germline V gene lookup returns CDR1 SQVTM and CDR2 ANQGSEA. Trimming took off 5 bases at V and 3 bases at J, with 10 bases between the two ends. CDR3 sequence: CSVRPGDYGYTF. In nucleotides, the CDR3 is TGCAGCGTTCGGCCGGGGGACTATGGCTACACCTTC.